The 32 T cell receptor beta chains below come from one sample, sequenced in a study of blood T cells in healthy people across ages. A second roughly 6 to 11 cycle PCR used barcoded and J-beta primers. TCRdb passed the 5' RACE reads through MiXCR, listing each CDR3 protein once. Seen here are 380,000 or so distinct CDR3 sequences, approximately 52% observed once, and the top ten hold 51%. Sequencing input: blood. These receptors came from a man aged 60-69 years in good health.

V is TRBV6-1 and J is TRBJ2-3, with 12 bases lining up with TRBD2. The CDR3 is 18 amino acids. V gave up 7 bases and J gave up 4 bases; unmatched junction bases: 15. CDR1 is MNHNS and CDR2 is SASEGT in the germline V gene. The CDR3 protein is CASTERASGGAEADTQYF. Written as DNA, the CDR3 is TGTGCCAGCACCGAAAGGGCTAGCGGGGGGGCCGAGGCAGATACGCAGTATTTT.

The chain employs TRBV20-1 and TRBJ2-7; D tentatively fits TRBD1 or TRBD2 (5 bases each). Trimming removed 6 bases from V and 5 bases from J, with 17 bases in between. Germline CDR1 and CDR2: DFQATT and SNEGSKA (reference sequence). The CDR3 totals 13 residues. The CDR3: CSAQGEGFHEQYF. The CDR3 DNA follows: TGCAGTGCCCAGGGTGAGGGATTCCACGAGCAGTACTTC.

Many counts were recorded for this clonotype. The CDR3 DNA reads as TGTGCCAGCAGCCAAGATATAGCGGGAGGGCCGGGTGTTGTGGGCAATGAGCAGTTCTTC. Translating it yields CASSQDIAGGPGVVGNEQFF. This chain joins TRBV4-2 and TRBJ2-1, with 11 bases matching TRBD2. V was pared by 0 bases and J by 6 bases, with 16 bases of the junction left unmatched. Germline V gene lookup returns CDR1 LGHNA and CDR2 YNFKEQ. The CDR3 is 20 residues long.

This clonotype was seen a few times. The V call is TRBV20-1, the J call TRBJ2-7; D tentatively fits TRBD1 or TRBD2 (5 bases each). Germline V gene sequence: CDR1 DFQATT, CDR2 SNEGSKA (reference sequence). The CDR3 is 13 amino acids. The V gene lost 5 bases and the J gene lost 6 bases, with 17 bases spanning the gap. CDR3 amino acids: CSAPGPAAREQYF. The CDR3 nucleotides read TGCAGTGCTCCGGGACCGGCCGCACGCGAGCAGTACTTC.

The J gene is TRBJ2-7, the V gene TRBV6-2 or TRBV6-3, with a possible D match to TRBD1 (6 bases). This CDR3 is built from 15 residues. The ends were cut back, 0 bases at V and 2 bases at J, with 11 bases in the middle. Germline V gene data show CDR1 as MNHEY and CDR2 as SVGEGT. In DNA, the CDR3 is TGTGCCAGCAGTTACTCGTGGCAGGGGCCCTACGAGCAGTACTTC. Its protein is CASSYSWQGPYEQYF.

This clonotype was detected only a few times. V and J are TRBV11-2 and TRBJ1-1; no clear D. The CDR3 sequence is 13 residues long. V was clipped by 1 base and J by 4 bases, with 7 bases between them. The germline CDR1 and CDR2 sequences are SGHAT and FQNNGV. CDR3 DNA: TGTGCCAGCAGCTTAGTAAAGAGCACTGAAGCTTTCTTT. Residues: CASSLVKSTEAFF.

As concerns this clonotype: A junction end diverges from the germline sequence, so it may reflect a read error. The chain recombines TRBV7-7 with TRBJ2-1, with 8 bases identical to TRBD2. Germline V gene data show CDR1 as SSHAT and CDR2 as FNYEAQ (reference sequence). CDR3 length: 16 amino acids. For the CDR3, the DNA is TGTGCTAGCAGCCCCTGGAGTAGCGGGGCCTACAATGAGCAGTTCTTC. Amino acid sequence: CASSPWSSGAYNEQFF.

Comment on this clonotype: Germline and junction disagree at one end, which may indicate a read error. The chain links TRBV5-1 to TRBJ2-5; D uncertain. The J call is uncertain, as TRBJ2-7 better fits the DNA end. There are 15 residues in the CDR3. Germline lookup yields CDR1 SGHRS and CDR2 YFSETQ. In nucleotides, the CDR3 is TGCGTCAGCACCGATTCGGGCCTCAGCCCCTCCGAGCAGTACTTC. This sequence encodes CVSTDSGLSPSEQYF.

J is TRBJ1-2 and V is TRBV10-3; D remains ambiguous. Germline lookup yields CDR1 ENHRY and CDR2 SYGVKD. There are 12 residues in the CDR3. V lost 3 bases and J 7 bases, leaving 9 bases between the germline ends. CDR3 sequence: CAISDLTGGYTF. CDR3 DNA: TGTGCCATCAGTGATTTAACGGGTGGCTACACCTTC.

This clonotype has a handful of counts. The chain uses TRBV3-1 and TRBJ2-5, with 8 bases matching TRBD2. The end of the DNA aligns better with TRBJ2-7, so the J call may be wrong. The CDR3 is 14 amino acids. The germline V gene has CDR1 LGHDT and CDR2 YNNKEL (reference sequence). The chain's CDR3 is CASSPAGVVYEQYF. The CDR3 nucleotides read TGTGCCAGCAGTCCAGCGGGGGTAGTCTACGAGCAGTACTTC.

The table lists this clonotype with a few counts. The chain uses TRBV7-9 and TRBJ2-5, with 7 bases that match TRBD1. The junction had 8 bases not matched to a gene; V was cut back by 5 bases and J by 2 bases. This CDR3 has 15 amino acids. Germline CDR1 and CDR2: SEHNR and FQNEAQ (reference sequence). The CDR3 DNA reads as TGTGCCAGCAGCGGCCCAGGGACAGTTCAAGAGACCCAGTACTTC. This encodes CASSGPGTVQETQYF. The full variable domain, with the rest looked up from reference TRBV7-9 and TRBJ2-5, is DTGVSQNPRHKITKRGQNVTFRCDPISEHNRLYWYRQTLGQGPEFLTYFQNEAQLEKSRLLSDRFSAERPKGSFSTLEIQRTEQGDSAMYLCASSGPGTVQETQYFGPGTRLLVL.

The J gene is TRBJ1-2, the V gene TRBV5-1; 9 positions match TRBD1. Trimming removed 4 bases from V and 6 bases from J; junction bases left unmatched: 10. Germline V lookup: CDR1 SGHRS, CDR2 YFSETQ. This CDR3 contains 15 residues. This CDR3 is CASSQDGTGRNGYTF. CDR3 nucleotides: TGCGCCAGCAGCCAGGACGGGACAGGGAGAAATGGCTACACCTTC.

In its sample, this clonotype was seen a few times. The chain carries TRBV12-1 and TRBJ2-1; TRBD1, as called in the table, went unchecked against the DNA. TRBV12-1 is shown as a pseudogene. The CDR3 sequence is 15 residues long. In nucleotides, the CDR3 is TGTGCCAGCAGCTTTTTGGGGCCGTCCTACAATGAGCAGTTCTTC. Protein product: CASSFLGPSYNEQFF.

The chain combines TRBV7-2 with TRBJ2-4; D is ambiguous. The last part of the DNA fits TRBJ2-7 better; the J call may be wrong. CDR3 size: 15 residues. Per germline, CDR1 SGHTA and CDR2 FQGNSA. The CDR3 reads CASSLATEGGYEQYF. The CDR3 coding sequence is TGTGCCAGCAGCTTAGCCACCGAAGGCGGCTACGAGCAGTACTTC.

This chain joins TRBV10-3 and TRBJ2-7; TRBD1 might be the D (5 bases). This CDR3 spans 16 amino acids. Germline CDR1 ENHRY, CDR2 SYGVKD. Trimming cost V 3 bases and J 4 bases, with 19 bases left between them. Written as DNA, the CDR3 is TGTGCCATCAGTGACCCCATGCTACAGGCTAGTTACGAGCAGTACTTC. This encodes CAISDPMLQASYEQYF.

This chain connects TRBV7-6 to TRBJ2-1; 9 nucleotides agree with TRBD2. This CDR3 is 15 amino acids long. CDR1 is SGHVS, CDR2 FNYEAQ, per germline. Losses at the gene ends were 0 bases for V and 6 bases for J; bases not matched to a gene: 3. The CDR3, as DNA: TGTGCCAGCAGCTTAGCCAGCGGGAGGCCCAATGAGCAGTTCTTC. Its translation is CASSLASGRPNEQFF.

This chain links TRBV12-3 or TRBV12-4 with TRBJ2-4, with 10 bases that match TRBD2. The CDR3 spans 15 residues. V shed 5 bases, J shed 13 bases, and the junction held 14 bases outside the gene matches. CDR3 bases: TGTGCCAGCAGTCCATTAGCGGGGGGCACCTACAAGCAGTACTTC. The encoded protein is CASSPLAGGTYKQYF.

This clonotype was picked up a small number of times. The chain combines TRBV29-1 with TRBJ2-3; TRBD2 agrees at 13 bases. This CDR3 region has 16 residues. Unmatched junction bases numbered 9, after V lost 5 bases and J lost 4 bases. Germline V gene sequence: CDR1 SQVTM, CDR2 ANQGSEA. This CDR3 is CSVRTSGGKGADTQYF. DNA for the CDR3: TGCAGCGTTCGGACTAGCGGGGGAAAAGGTGCAGATACGCAGTATTTT.

This clonotype was seen a few times. The chain carries TRBV7-2 and TRBJ2-3; TRBD2 aligns across 10 bases. Germline loops: CDR1 SGHTA, CDR2 FQGNSA. The CDR3 totals 19 residues. V dropped 1 base and J dropped 0; count of bases not matched to a gene: 10. CDR3 sequence: CASSLGLAGVPGSTDTQYF. CDR3 nucleotides: TGTGCCAGCAGCTTAGGTCTAGCGGGAGTCCCCGGAAGCACAGATACGCAGTATTTT.

V gene TRBV15 combines with J gene TRBJ2-7; tentatively, D is TRBD1 (6 bases). This CDR3 is built from 15 residues. Germline values: CDR1 LNHNV, CDR2 YYDKDF (reference sequence). Trimming removed 0 bases at V and 3 bases at J, with 12 bases between. The CDR3 region is CATSRDLQGGYEQYF. In DNA form, the CDR3 reads TGTGCCACCAGCAGAGATTTACAGGGCGGCTACGAGCAGTACTTC. Combining the CDR3 with reference TRBV15 and TRBJ2-7 gives the whole variable domain DAMVIQNPRYQVTQFGKPVTLSCSQTLNHNVMYWYQQKSSQAPKLLFHYYDKDFNNEADTPDNFQSRRPNTSFCFLDIRSPGLGDTAMYLCATSRDLQGGYEQYFGPGTRLTVT.

In DNA, the CDR3 is TGTGCCAGCAAAGTGACAGTTAATTCACCCCTCCACTTT. Amino acids: CASKVTVNSPLHF. The chain couples TRBV2 to TRBJ1-6; TRBD1 might be the D (5 bases). Germline-derived CDR1 and CDR2 are SNHLY and FYNNEI. CDR3 length: 13 amino acids. The ends were cut back, 7 bases at V and 6 bases at J, with 10 bases in the middle.

This clonotype was seen more than once but under ten times. The gene calls are TRBV6-4 and TRBJ2-3; 7 bases are shared with TRBD2. Trimming took 0 bases from V and 6 from J; bases not matched to a gene: 3. Per germline, CDR1 MRHNA and CDR2 SNTAGT. The CDR3 runs 14 residues. The CDR3 nucleotides read TGTGCCAGCAGTGACTCAGCGGGACCCGATACGCAGTATTTT. Translating gives CASSDSAGPDTQYF.

The chain links TRBV11-2 to TRBJ2-3, with TRBD2 matching 15 bases. The CDR3 is 18 amino acids. In germline, CDR1 is SGHAT, CDR2 FQNNGV. Trimming at V came to 5 bases and at J to 3 bases, leaving 9 bases not matched to a gene. The CDR3 bases are TGTGCCAGCAGCCCGGGGACTAGCGGGAGGCCCGGTACAGATACGCAGTATTTT. Translating gives CASSPGTSGRPGTDTQYF.

This rearrangement joins TRBV6-6 to TRBJ2-5; D uncertain. CDR3 length equals 13 residues. The ends were cut back, 8 bases at V and 2 bases at J, with 12 bases in the middle. Germline V lookup: CDR1 MNHNY, CDR2 SVGAGI (reference sequence). The CDR3 protein is CASGLAPQETQYF. CDR3 DNA: TGTGCCAGCGGGTTGGCGCCTCAAGAGACCCAGTACTTC.

The rearrangement joins TRBV6-5 to TRBJ2-1, with no clear D. The CDR3 covers 12 residues. Germline values: CDR1 MNHEY, CDR2 SVGAGI. Trimming took off 4 bases at V and 15 bases at J, with 16 bases between the two ends. Written as DNA, the CDR3 is TGTGCCAGCAGTTCCGGGCTCCCGGCCCCGTTCTTC. Its protein product is CASSSGLPAPFF.

V gene TRBV7-2 combines with J gene TRBJ2-1; possibly TRBD1 for D (6 bases). This CDR3 comprises 17 residues. V was trimmed by 5 bases and J by 9 bases, leaving 26 bases between them. Germline assignment: CDR1 SGHTA and CDR2 FQGNSA. CDR3 sequence (DNA): TGTGCCAGCAGCCCCCGAGGGGGACAATCATTAAGCGGTGAGCAGTTCTTC. It translates to CASSPRGGQSLSGEQFF.

This chain uses TRBV4-2 with TRBJ2-5; D is perhaps TRBD1 (5 bases). This CDR3 region has 16 residues. V lost 4 bases to trimming and J lost 1 base, with 16 bases between them. Germline V gives CDR1 LGHNA, CDR2 YNFKEQ. CDR3 in amino acids: CASSLEQGTLQETQYF. In DNA, the CDR3 is TGTGCCAGCAGCCTTGAGCAGGGCACCCTCCAAGAGACCCAGTACTTC.

This sequence joins TRBV10-3 and TRBJ2-4; the match to TRBD1 covers 7 bases. This CDR3 region has 14 residues. Germline trimming cut 2 bases from V and 13 bases from J; bases unmatched to any gene: 11. CDR1 ENHRY and CDR2 SYGVKD come from the germline V gene. The CDR3 DNA reads TGTGCCATCAGTGAGCTGGGACAGCTTAATGAGCAGTACTTC. It is translated as CAISELGQLNEQYF.

This clonotype showed up many times. The V gene is TRBV27, the J gene TRBJ2-4, with a weak D call TRBD1 (6 bases). CDR1 is MNHEY, CDR2 SMNVEV, per germline (reference sequence). With 6 bases removed from V and 1 base from J, the gap between germline ends came to 10 bases. The CDR3 contains 14 residues. The CDR3 spells CASSNQGAKNIQYF. The DNA of the CDR3 is TGTGCCAGCAGCAACCAGGGGGCCAAAAACATTCAGTACTTC.

The chain combines TRBV20-1 with TRBJ2-7, with a weak D call TRBD2 (7 bases). Trimming took 3 bases from V and 3 from J, leaving 21 bases between them. CDR1 and CDR2 (germline): DFQATT, SNEGSKA (reference sequence). This CDR3 comprises 16 residues. The CDR3 here is CSASGPRGAGVYEQYF. DNA for the CDR3: TGCAGTGCTAGCGGGCCCCGGGGGGCAGGGGTCTACGAGCAGTACTTC.

This clonotype appeared once. This chain uses TRBV29-1 with TRBJ2-7; possibly TRBD2 for D (6 bases). V was clipped by 6 bases and J by 2 bases, with 11 bases between them. The germline CDR1 and CDR2 sequences are SQVTM and ANQGSEA. The CDR3 extends over 12 amino acids. CDR3 DNA sequence: TGCAGCGTGTGGGACTCGACCTACGAGCAGTACTTC. This codes for CSVWDSTYEQYF.

The chain links TRBV27 to TRBJ2-7; the match to TRBD1 covers 11 bases. V lost 0 bases to trimming and J lost 2 bases; unmatched junction nucleotides: 3. This CDR3 is built from 16 residues. CDR1 MNHEY and CDR2 SMNVEV come from the germline V gene (reference sequence). CDR3 sequence reads: CASSLSGTGGPYEQYF. CDR3 DNA: TGTGCCAGCAGTTTATCAGGGACAGGGGGACCCTACGAGCAGTACTTC.